This paragraph covers one T cell receptor beta chain sequence. Per the original methods: The authors estimated nucleated cell counts from reference gene primer amplification. Clones were sequenced by immunoSEQ multiplex PCR, and TCRdb holds only the in-frame ones, with some missing. The V and J calls and clone size come from that table; D and trimming were worked out from the DNA. The sample gives roughly 70,000 clones, more than 70% of which show up once; approximately 3.9% is in the top ten. The sample belongs to a study of blood T cell repertoires in COVID-19. Study at large: The United States, Italy and Spain supplied acute and convalescent COVID-19 samples. From T cells, B-cell-depleted T cells, or PBMCs came the material, which was cDNA or gDNA.

Specimen: peripheral blood. This clonotype was sampled from a man between 65 and 79 years old with acute or convalescent COVID-19.

This chain's CDR3 is CASSFRATNYGYTF. The CDR3 coding sequence is TGTGCCAGCAGCTTCAGGGCCACTAACTATGGCTACACCTTC. The chain uses TRBV7-9 and TRBJ1-2, with D possibly being TRBD1 (5 bases). Between the trimmed V and J ends, which lost 3 bases and 0 bases, there was a span of 8 bases. Germline V gene sequence: CDR1 SEHNR, CDR2 FQNEAQ (reference sequence). The CDR3 loop spans 14 amino acids.